This T cell receptor (beta chain) was sequenced during a study of blood T cell repertoires in COVID-19. Study context: Researchers got acute and convalescent COVID-19 samples from the United States, Italy and Spain. Sources were T cells, B-cell-depleted T cells, or PBMCs; the material itself was cDNA or gDNA.

Original processing notes: The assay estimated nucleated cells by amplifying reference gene primers. Sequenced by immunoSEQ multiplex PCR; TCRdb stores in-frame clones only, minus some. The DNA was the basis for D and trimming; V, J and clone size are from that table. The top ten hold less than 25% of the sample, which has roughly 180,000 clones, around 85% seen once. Germline assignment: CDR1 SNHLY and CDR2 FYNNEI. The CDR3 covers 16 residues. V was pared by 2 bases and J by 4 bases, with 10 bases of the junction left unmatched. This chain connects TRBV2 to TRBJ1-2; 7 nucleotides agree with TRBD1. Sequencing input: peripheral blood. The sequence derives from a man aged 65 to 79 with active or convalescent COVID-19. The CDR3, as DNA: TGTGCCAGCAGTGAACTGGCGTCAGGGGGTAGCTATGGCTACACCTTC. Translating gives CASSELASGGSYGYTF.